This T cell receptor beta chain was documented in a study of T-cell reconstitution after alpha-beta-depleted transplantation in children. General observations from the study: Surviving recipient T cells and intrathymic progenitors accounted for some patients' high TCRbeta diversity at day 60. It was newly produced T cells that mostly accounted for T-cell counts and diversity one year after transplant. Roughly two months post-transplant, alpha-beta T cells reportedly originated from several hundred graft clones that had expanded.

As regards this clonotype: What it binds is not known.

Preparing the TCRbeta library involved the use of unique molecular identifiers. A single record per CDR3 protein comes from TCRdb applying MiXCR to the PCR reads. Of around 420,000 distinct CDR3 sequences listed, 15% to 20% are singletons. The CDR3 length is 12 residues. From germline, CDR1 is SGHTA and CDR2 FQGNSA. Trimming took 4 bases from V and 6 from J, leaving 9 bases between them. This clonotype was obtained from a boy under two years old who had a stem cell transplant for Wiskott-Aldrich syndrome, so the T cells may come from the graft donor. Sample: PBMCs, mostly from graft donor cells, taken 360 days after TCRalphabeta/CD19-depleted stem cell transplant. V is TRBV7-2 and J is TRBJ1-2; the D is unclear. CDR3: CASSSPGDGYTF. In DNA, the CDR3 is TGTGCCAGCAGCTCCCCTGGGGATGGCTACACCTTC.